Below, 16 T cell receptor beta chains from the same sample are listed, as sequenced in a study of early T cells in non-severe SARS-CoV-2 infection. Each CDR3 protein gets one entry after TCRdb re-called the 5' RACE reads with MiXCR. The data show around 60,000 distinct CDR3 sequences, under 15% seen once. The material sequenced was whole blood. Receptor source: an adult who was a healthcare worker with PCR-confirmed SARS-CoV-2 infection or an uninfected control (not recorded which).

This clonotype occurred a few times. J is TRBJ2-2 and V is TRBV6-4; TRBD2 agrees at 14 bases. The CDR3 contains 15 residues. Looked up from germline, CDR1 is MRHNA and CDR2 is SNTAGT. The V segment lost 6 bases and the J segment 6 bases; nucleotides outside the gene matches: 3. CDR3 protein: CASRGLAGDSGELFF. The CDR3 nucleotides are TGTGCCAGCAGGGGACTAGCGGGAGACTCCGGGGAGCTGTTTTTT.

This clonotype came up many times. The V call is TRBV20-1, the J call TRBJ2-1; possibly TRBD2 for D (6 bases). CDR1 is DFQATT, CDR2 SNEGSKA, per germline (reference sequence). This CDR3 contains 16 residues. With 7 bases removed from V and 0 bases from J, the gap between germline ends came to 19 bases. CDR3 in amino acids: CSVQLGRGSSYNEQFF. CDR3 coding DNA: TGCAGTGTTCAATTAGGGCGGGGCTCCTCCTACAATGAGCAGTTCTTC.

The chain employs TRBV14 and TRBJ1-6, with a possible D match to TRBD1 (5 bases). CDR3 size: 13 residues. V was shortened by 10 bases and J by 8 bases, with 15 bases between the two germline ends. CDR1 and CDR2 (germline): SGHDN, FVKESK. The CDR3 nucleotides read TGTGCCACCCGACCCGGGGGTTATTCACCCCTCCACTTT. Protein sequence: CATRPGGYSPLHF. Drawing the rest from reference TRBV14 and TRBJ1-6, the complete variable domain is EAGVTQFPSHSVIEKGQTVTLRCDPISGHDNLYWYRRVMGKEIKFLLHFVKESKQDESGMPNNRFLAERTGGTYSTLKVQPAELEDSGVYFCATRPGGYSPLHFGNGTRLTVT.

Only a few counts were recorded for this clonotype. V usage is TRBV6-5 and J usage is TRBJ2-1; TRBD2 matches at 7 bases. Germline lookup yields CDR1 MNHEY and CDR2 SVGAGI. This CDR3 comprises 14 residues. V lost 6 bases and J lost 10; bases outside the gene matches: 12. The CDR3 region has the DNA TGTGCCAGCAGCCCACCATCCTATAGCGGGGAGCAGTTCTTC. Its translation: CASSPPSYSGEQFF.

This chain uses TRBV19 with TRBJ1-5; 7 bases match TRBD1. This CDR3 has 15 amino acids. The germline V gene has CDR1 LNHDA and CDR2 SQIVND (reference sequence). Germline trimming cut 5 bases from V and 1 base from J; bases unmatched to any gene: 5. The CDR3 nucleotides read TGTGCCAGTAGTCCGGGACAGCGGAGCAATCAGCCCCAGCATTTT. Its protein product is CASSPGQRSNQPQHF.

This clonotype has more than one count but fewer than ten. The chain recombines TRBV28 with TRBJ2-5; the match to TRBD2 covers 13 bases. The CDR3 totals 15 residues. The V gene end was trimmed by 6 bases and the J gene end by 5 bases; junction bases not matched to a gene: 6. Germline V gene sequence: CDR1 MDHEN, CDR2 SYDVKM. As DNA, the CDR3 is TGTGCCAGCAGAACGGGACTAGCGGGGATCGAGACCCAGTACTTC. Its translation: CASRTGLAGIETQYF.

The chain recombines TRBV5-5 with TRBJ2-7; D not certain. Trimming removed 0 bases from V and 1 base from J, with 8 bases in between. The germline V gene has CDR1 SGHKS and CDR2 YYEKEE (reference sequence). The CDR3 is 14 amino acids. The CDR3 loop is CASSLAGTSYEQYF. CDR3 DNA: TGTGCCAGCAGCTTGGCAGGTACGTCCTACGAGCAGTACTTC.

The table lists this clonotype with many counts. The chain recombines TRBV20-1 with TRBJ2-7, with 8 positions matching TRBD2. Germline loops: CDR1 DFQATT, CDR2 SNEGSKA (reference sequence). The V and J ends lost 6 bases and 3 bases, in that order; junction bases with no gene match: 10. This CDR3 is built from 14 residues. CDR3 loop: CSAGWLSGIYEQYF. CDR3 coding DNA: TGCAGTGCCGGCTGGCTTAGCGGGATCTACGAGCAGTACTTC.

The genes are TRBV7-8 and TRBJ2-2; 14 nucleotides line up with TRBD2. The germline V gene encodes CDR1 SGHVS and CDR2 FQNEAQ. CDR3 length: 16 amino acids. The V and J ends lost 5 bases and 7 bases, in that order; junction bases with no gene match: 6. Written as DNA, the CDR3 is TGTGCCAGCAGCGGGACTAGCGGGAGTTATTTCGGGGAGCTGTTTTTT. As protein: CASSGTSGSYFGELFF.

This chain connects TRBV7-9 to TRBJ2-1, with 8 nucleotides matching TRBD1. V lost 5 bases, J lost 4 bases, and 7 bases stayed unmatched. Germline CDR1 is SEHNR and CDR2 is FQNEAQ (reference sequence). The CDR3 runs 15 residues. DNA of the CDR3: TGTGCCAGCAGCCCGGGACAGGAGCCTTACAATGAGCAGTTCTTC. The encoded protein is CASSPGQEPYNEQFF.

The chain carries TRBV6-4 and TRBJ2-1; TRBD1 might be the D (6 bases). Trimming removed 5 bases at V and 7 bases at J, with 9 bases between. Per the germline V gene, CDR1 is MRHNA and CDR2 is SNTAGT. The CDR3 runs to 12 residues. CDR3 DNA: TGTGCCAGCAGTTTCCAGGGGAATGAGCAGTTCTTC. This encodes CASSFQGNEQFF.

This clonotype has more than one count but fewer than ten. The genes are TRBV4-3 and TRBJ2-3; a weak D match, TRBD1 (6 bases). Germline CDR1 reads LGHNA; CDR2 reads YSLEER. Trimming stripped 2 bases from V and 2 bases from J, with 11 bases between. This CDR3 is built from 15 residues. This chain's CDR3 is CASSQLTGPTDTQYF. CDR3 DNA sequence: TGCGCCAGCAGCCAACTTACAGGGCCCACAGATACGCAGTATTTT.

This clonotype was detected a few times. This chain joins TRBV7-2 and TRBJ2-2; 7 bases map to TRBD1. The CDR3 consists of 15 residues. J gave up 6 bases and V 1 base, and 5 bases lay outside the gene matches. Germline V gene data show CDR1 as SGHTA and CDR2 as FQGNSA. In DNA, the CDR3 is TGTGCCAGCAGCTTAGACCTGGGGACAGCCGGGGAGCTGTTTTTT. Translation gives CASSLDLGTAGELFF.

V is TRBV19 and J is TRBJ2-5, with D maybe TRBD1 (7 bases). The V end lost 3 bases, the J end lost 5 bases, and 10 bases lay between the germline ends. The CDR3 spans 13 residues. Germline V CDR1 and CDR2: LNHDA, SQIVND (reference sequence). Here the CDR3 DNA reads TGTGCCAGTAGTATGACAGGGACTGAGACCCAGTACTTC. This encodes CASSMTGTETQYF.

The sample holds a few counts of this clonotype. CDR3 bases: TGTGCCAGCAGTGGATCCGGGACACATTATGGCTACACCTTC. This gives the protein CASSGSGTHYGYTF. The genes are TRBV12-3 or TRBV12-4 and TRBJ1-2; perhaps TRBD1 as D (6 bases). The CDR3 extends over 14 amino acids. The V end was cut by 5 bases, the J end by 5 bases, with 15 bases between.

This clonotype showed up many times. This rearrangement joins TRBV5-1 to TRBJ1-2, with TRBD1 matching over 7 bases. CDR1 SGHRS and CDR2 YFSETQ come from the germline V gene. Trimming cost V 0 bases and J 4 bases; bases outside gene matches: 3. The CDR3 runs to 14 residues. In DNA form, the CDR3 reads TGCGCCAGCAGCTTGGGACAGGGAGCCTATGGCTACACCTTC. This sequence encodes CASSLGQGAYGYTF. The full variable domain, in which reference TRBV5-1 and TRBJ1-2 provide the parts outside the CDR3, is KAGVTQTPRYLIKTRGQQVTLSCSPISGHRSVSWYQQTPGQGLQFLFEYFSETQRNKGNFPGRFSGRQFSNSRSEMNVSTLELGDSALYLCASSLGQGAYGYTFGSGTRLTVV.